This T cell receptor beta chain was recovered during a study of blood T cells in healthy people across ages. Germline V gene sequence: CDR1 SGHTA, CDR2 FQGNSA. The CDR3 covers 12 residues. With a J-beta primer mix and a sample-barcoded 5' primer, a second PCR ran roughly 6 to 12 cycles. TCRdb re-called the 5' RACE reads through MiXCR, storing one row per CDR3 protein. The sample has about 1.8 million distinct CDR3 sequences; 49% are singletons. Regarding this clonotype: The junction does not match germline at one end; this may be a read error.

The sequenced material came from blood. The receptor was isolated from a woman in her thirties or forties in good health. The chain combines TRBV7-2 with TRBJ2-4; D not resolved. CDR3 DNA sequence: TGTGCCAGCAGCCCGCTCCGAAACAGTCAGTACTTC. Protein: CASSPLRNSQYF.